These 4 T cell receptor beta chains were sequenced from one sample in a study of blood T cells in healthy people across ages. Combining a sample-barcoded 5' primer with a J-beta primer mix, a second PCR ran for roughly 7 to 12 cycles. MiXCR, run by TCRdb on the 5' RACE reads, gives a single entry per CDR3 protein. The profile shows under 950,000 distinct CDR3 sequences, about a fifth of them singletons. The sequencing input was blood. Receptor source: a man aged 65 to 79 in good health.

This clonotype occurred many times. The rearrangement links TRBV5-1 to TRBJ2-1; D might be TRBD1 (5 bases). The length of the CDR3 is 14 residues. V lost 4 bases and J 3 bases, leaving 11 bases between the germline ends. From germline, CDR1 is SGHRS and CDR2 YFSETQ. CDR3 DNA: TGCGCCAGCAGCGAGCAAGGGGACTACAATGAGCAGTTCTTC. It is translated as CASSEQGDYNEQFF.

The chain couples TRBV20-1 to TRBJ2-1; 9 bases are a match to TRBD2. The CDR3 extends over 12 amino acids. Trimming removed 5 bases from V and 8 bases from J; junction bases left unmatched: 4. From germline, CDR1 is DFQATT and CDR2 SNEGSKA (reference sequence). In nucleotides, the CDR3 is TGCAGTGCTGTAGCGGGAGATTATGAGCAGTTCTTC. Its translation is CSAVAGDYEQFF.

This clonotype was picked up many times. V and J are TRBV5-1 and TRBJ2-4, with TRBD1 identical over 9 bases. CDR3 length equals 16 residues. Germline CDR1 reads SGHRS; CDR2 reads YFSETQ. J lost 8 bases, V lost 7 bases, and 16 bases had no gene match. CDR3 residues: CASRDGTGGVGDIQYF. For the CDR3, the DNA is TGCGCCAGCCGAGATGGAACAGGGGGCGTAGGGGACATTCAGTACTTC.

V usage is TRBV3-1 and J usage is TRBJ1-2, with D possibly being TRBD1 (5 bases). The V end lost 4 bases, the J end lost 4 bases, and 22 bases lay between the germline ends. Per germline, CDR1 LGHDT and CDR2 YNNKEL (reference sequence). The CDR3 is 17 residues long. The CDR3 sequence: CASSRENLRGGAYGYTF. The CDR3 DNA reads as TGTGCCAGCAGCCGCGAAAATCTCCGAGGAGGGGCCTATGGCTACACCTTC. Based on the CDR3 plus reference TRBV3-1 and TRBJ1-2, the full variable domain is DTAVSQTPKYLVTQMGNDKSIKCEQNLGHDTMYWYKQDSKKFLKIMFSYNNKELIINETVPNRFSPKSPDKAHLNLHINSLELGDSAVYFCASSRENLRGGAYGYTFGSGTRLTVV.